This entry is about one TCR beta chain. V lost 6 bases and J lost 7, with 4 bases in between. This CDR3 spans 10 amino acids. Germline loops: CDR1 SEHNR, CDR2 FQNEAQ (reference sequence). The sample originates from a study of shared T cell receptors in the human thymus. Clones were sequenced by immunoSEQ multiplex PCR, and TCRdb holds only the in-frame ones, with some missing. The sample has about 540,000 clones; about 84% are singletons. The sample was also reused in another study, on human thymus T cells. This second report adds: Congenital heart defects were the reason for the corrective surgery that the donors, healthy Finnish infants, were having. The study used thymus tissue resected during corrective heart surgery. There appeared to be biased usage of V and J genes in thymic and blood repertoires. As related research reported, thymic repertoires overlapped highly among unrelated individuals.

This receptor was identified in a boy under three years old with a congenital heart defect. The sequencing input was thymocytes. This chain uses TRBV7-9 with TRBJ1-5; D is undetermined. CDR3 residues: CASSPQPQHF. The CDR3 DNA reads TGTGCCAGCAGTCCGCAGCCCCAGCATTTT.